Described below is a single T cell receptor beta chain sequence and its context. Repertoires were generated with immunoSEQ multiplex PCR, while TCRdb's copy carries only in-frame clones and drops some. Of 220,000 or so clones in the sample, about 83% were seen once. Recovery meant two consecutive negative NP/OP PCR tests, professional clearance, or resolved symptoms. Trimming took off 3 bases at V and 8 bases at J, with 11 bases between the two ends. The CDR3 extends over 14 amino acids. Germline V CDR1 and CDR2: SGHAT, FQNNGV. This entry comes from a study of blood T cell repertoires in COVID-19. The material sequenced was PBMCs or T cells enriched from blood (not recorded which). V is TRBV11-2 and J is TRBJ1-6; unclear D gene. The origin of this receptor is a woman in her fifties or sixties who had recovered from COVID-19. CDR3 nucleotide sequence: TGTGCCAGCAGCTTGGTTCTCCCGGATTCACCCCTCCACTTT. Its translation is CASSLVLPDSPLHF.